The 8 T cell receptor beta chains given below trace back to one sample, sequenced in a study of OX40 agonist ivuxolimab in advanced cancers. Profiled with immunoSEQ multiplex PCR; TCRdb holds only in-frame clones, not every one. Of over 55,000 clones in the sample, 65% to 85% are singletons; the top ten hold roughly 1.9%. The sample here was CD4+ or CD8+ T cells sorted from blood, taken in a trial of the OX40 agonist ivuxolimab. The receptors come from an adult with an advanced solid tumor such as melanoma, head and neck, liver or kidney cancer.

This rearrangement joins TRBV5-1 to TRBJ2-5; TRBD1 matches 10 bases. Germline V CDR1 and CDR2: SGHRS, YFSETQ. The junction had 2 bases not matched to a gene; V was cut back by 7 bases and J by 5 bases. This CDR3 region has 12 residues. The DNA for the CDR3 is TGCGCCAGCGGGACAGGGGAGGAGACCCAGTACTTC. This encodes CASGTGEETQYF.

The V call is TRBV7-3, the J call TRBJ2-3; D may be TRBD1 (5 bases). CDR3 length equals 15 residues. V was clipped by 6 bases and J by 0 bases, with 13 bases between them. CDR1 is SGHTA, CDR2 FQGTGA, per germline. The CDR3 nucleotides are TGTGCCAGCAGGCCTCAGGGCACTAGCACAGATACGCAGTATTTT. Translated, it gives CASRPQGTSTDTQYF.

The chain uses TRBV5-4 and TRBJ2-5, with D perhaps matching TRBD1 (6 bases). V lost 0 bases and J 3 bases, leaving 12 bases between the germline ends. Germline assignment: CDR1 SGHNT and CDR2 YYREEE (reference sequence). This CDR3 is 15 amino acids long. The CDR3 reads CASSLGSSGEETQYF. The CDR3 coding sequence is TGTGCCAGCAGCTTGGGATCGTCAGGGGAAGAGACCCAGTACTTC.

This clone was detected a few times. The chain recombines TRBV2 with TRBJ1-1; D ambiguous. Trimming shortened V by 4 bases and J by 1 base, and 10 bases separated the two germline ends. The CDR3 loop spans 14 amino acids. Germline lookup yields CDR1 SNHLY and CDR2 FYNNEI. The CDR3, as DNA: TGTGCCAGCAGTGCCCAACAGAGGAACACTGAAGCTTTCTTT. This gives the protein CASSAQQRNTEAFF.

The chain's CDR3 is CATSDIATNEKLFF. CDR3 DNA sequence: TGTGCCACCTCGGACATTGCAACTAATGAAAAACTGTTTTTT. This rearrangement joins TRBV2 to TRBJ1-4, with a weak D call TRBD1 (5 bases). The germline gives CDR1 SNHLY, CDR2 FYNNEI. Trimming removed 10 bases at V and 0 bases at J, with 12 bases between. This CDR3 is built from 14 residues.

The chain has TRBV9 and TRBJ1-2, with D possibly matching TRBD1 (5 bases). This CDR3 comprises 14 residues. V lost 0 bases, J lost 6 bases, and 12 bases lay in between. Looked up from germline, CDR1 is SGDLS and CDR2 is YYNGEE. The CDR3 nucleotides are TGTGCCAGCAGCGTAGGTTTTTTGGGGGATGGCTACACCTTC. As protein: CASSVGFLGDGYTF.

The genes are TRBV27 and TRBJ2-1; maybe TRBD1 (5 bases). Germline V gene lookup returns CDR1 MNHEY and CDR2 SMNVEV (reference sequence). Trimming took 6 bases from V and 3 from J, leaving 18 bases between them. The CDR3 extends over 16 amino acids. CDR3 DNA sequence: TGTGCCAGCAGGGAGACAGCCTTTCTTTTCTACAATGAGCAGTTCTTC. It translates to CASRETAFLFYNEQFF.

The CDR3 nucleotides are TGTGCCTGGAGTCATTCTAACTATGGCTACACCTTC. It specifies CAWSHSNYGYTF. The chain joins TRBV30 to TRBJ1-2; D gene ambiguous. The CDR3 spans 12 residues. V was trimmed by 2 bases and J by 0 bases, leaving 4 bases between them. Germline V gene data show CDR1 as GTSNPN and CDR2 as SVGIG (reference sequence).